What follows are 22 T cell receptor beta chains derived from one specimen sequenced in a study of T cell responses to AZD1222 COVID-19 vaccine. The method was immunoSEQ multiplex PCR; TCRdb's version includes in-frame clones alone and lacks a portion of them. The data hold approximately 190,000 clones, with approximately 90% observed a single time. The sequencing here drew on peripheral blood, taken 28 days after the second dose of the MenACWY control vaccine. These receptors were obtained from an adult who received the MenACWY meningococcal vaccine as a control.

The chain has TRBV11-1 and TRBJ2-7; D is perhaps TRBD2 (6 bases). V was clipped by 6 bases and J by 7 bases, with 16 bases between them. Germline CDR1 and CDR2: SGHAT and FQDESV (reference sequence). The CDR3 is 13 residues long. CDR3 nucleotides: TGTGCCAGCAGGGGTCCTAGCGTGGGAGAGCAGTACTTC. Translation: CASRGPSVGEQYF.

This chain links TRBV28 with TRBJ2-1; D call uncertain. Trimming removed 5 bases at V and 7 bases at J, with 3 bases between. The germline V gene has CDR1 MDHEN and CDR2 SYDVKM. CDR3 length: 10 amino acids. In nucleotides, the CDR3 is TGTGCCAGCAGTCATAATGAGCAGTTCTTC. This gives the protein CASSHNEQFF.

In DNA, the CDR3 is TGTGCCAGTAGCCCCCGTTCCGGGGGACAGAGGAACACCGGGGAGCTGTTTTTT. Its translation: CASSPRSGGQRNTGELFF. J is TRBJ2-2 and V is TRBV19, with D perhaps TRBD1 (7 bases). The CDR3 is 18 residues long. The germline V gene has CDR1 LNHDA and CDR2 SQIVND (reference sequence). V was pared by 6 bases and J by 1 base, with 21 bases between.

The chain is built from TRBV7-2 and TRBJ2-7, with 10 positions matching TRBD1. From germline, CDR1 is SGHTA and CDR2 FQGNSA. The CDR3 totals 18 residues. The V segment lost 4 bases and the J segment 0 bases; nucleotides outside the gene matches: 12. CDR3 protein: CASSSRSGQGVLSYEQYF. CDR3 sequence (DNA): TGTGCCAGCAGCTCCCGAAGCGGACAGGGGGTTCTCTCCTACGAGCAGTACTTC. Filled out from reference TRBV7-2 and TRBJ2-7, the complete variable domain reads GAGVSQSPSNKVTEKGKDVELRCDPISGHTALYWYRQSLGQGLEFLIYFQGNSAPDKSGLPSDRFSAERTGGSVSTLTIQRTQQEDSAVYLCASSSRSGQGVLSYEQYFGPGTRLTVT.

The chain combines TRBV9 with TRBJ1-2; TRBD1 matches 8 bases. The CDR3 runs to 14 residues. Germline CDR1 SGDLS, CDR2 YYNGEE. After removal of 4 bases from V and 4 bases from J, the junction contained 6 bases not matched to a gene. The CDR3 sequence is CASSLPGTGYGYTF. CDR3 nucleotide sequence: TGTGCCAGCAGCCTCCCGGGGACAGGCTATGGCTACACCTTC. The whole variable domain, remainder taken from reference TRBV9 and TRBJ1-2, is DSGVTQTPKHLITATGQRVTLRCSPRSGDLSVYWYQQSLDQGLQFLIQYYNGEERAKGNILERFSAQQFPDLHSELNLSSLELGDSALYFCASSLPGTGYGYTFGSGTRLTVV.

The chain employs TRBV5-6 and TRBJ1-1, with TRBD1 as a possible D gene (5 bases). CDR1 SGHDT and CDR2 YYEEEE come from the germline V gene. Trimming stripped 0 bases from V and 11 bases from J, with 14 bases between. The CDR3 runs 13 residues. CDR3 in DNA: TGTGCCAGCAGCTTGGGGGACGCCACATGGGCTTTCTTT. It encodes CASSLGDATWAFF.

The gene calls are TRBV19 and TRBJ2-5; 12 nucleotides line up with TRBD1. Germline values: CDR1 LNHDA, CDR2 SQIVND (reference sequence). This CDR3 has 16 amino acids. Trimming removed 3 bases from V and 2 bases from J; junction bases left unmatched: 4. CDR3 loop: CASSIRDRGLQETQYF. CDR3 sequence (DNA): TGTGCCAGTAGTATTCGGGACAGGGGGCTACAAGAGACCCAGTACTTC.

This clone showed up just once. The chain couples TRBV11-3 to TRBJ1-5; D not resolved. Trimming removed 4 bases from V and 0 bases from J, with 4 bases in between. The CDR3 has 13 residues. CDR1 is SGHNT, CDR2 YENEEA, per germline. The CDR3 loop reads CASSWDSNQPQHF. The CDR3 coding sequence is TGTGCCAGCAGCTGGGATAGCAATCAGCCCCAGCATTTT.

The chain combines TRBV6-5 with TRBJ2-2; TRBD1 matches at 8 bases. V was pared by 8 bases and J by 6 bases, with 8 bases of the junction left unmatched. CDR1 is MNHEY, CDR2 SVGAGI, per germline. The CDR3 runs 14 residues. For the CDR3, the DNA is TGTGCCAGCCGACAGGGGATCTATTCCGGGGAGCTGTTTTTT. This codes for CASRQGIYSGELFF.

The J gene is TRBJ2-5, the V gene TRBV5-4; a possible D gene is TRBD1 (5 bases). V lost 4 bases and J lost 4, with 11 bases in between. There are 13 residues in the CDR3. Germline loops: CDR1 SGHNT, CDR2 YYREEE (reference sequence). This CDR3 is CASSRTRGETQYF. The CDR3 DNA sequence: TGTGCCAGCAGCAGGACACGAGGAGAGACCCAGTACTTC.

V is TRBV15 and J is TRBJ1-5; tentative D call: TRBD1 (5 bases). The CDR3 extends over 15 amino acids. The V gene's germline CDR1 is LNHNV and CDR2 YYDKDF (reference sequence). V lost 0 bases and J lost 4, with 10 bases in between. CDR3 region: CATSRDRAGNQPQHF. The CDR3 region has the DNA TGTGCCACCAGCAGAGATAGGGCAGGGAATCAGCCCCAGCATTTT.

The chain joins TRBV6-5 to TRBJ1-1; 7 bases are a match to TRBD1. The germline gives CDR1 MNHEY, CDR2 SVGAGI. The CDR3 spans 15 residues. V lost 6 bases to trimming and J lost 2 bases; unmatched junction nucleotides: 9. The CDR3 spells CASRVQGRFNTEAFF. CDR3 bases: TGTGCCAGCAGAGTACAGGGGAGATTCAACACTGAAGCTTTCTTT.

The gene calls are TRBV24-1 and TRBJ1-2; D is unclear. The length of the CDR3 is 17 residues. Germline CDR1 and CDR2: KGHDR and SFDVKD. V was cut by 1 base and J by 3 bases, with 17 bases left in between. CDR3 loop: CATSDFGGYGTDYGYTF. As DNA, the CDR3 is TGTGCCACCAGTGATTTTGGTGGTTATGGTACAGACTATGGCTACACCTTC.

The rearrangement joins TRBV7-3 to TRBJ2-7; perhaps TRBD2 as D (5 bases). CDR1 is SGHTA, CDR2 FQGTGA, per germline. The CDR3 is made up of 13 amino acids. V dropped 8 bases and J dropped 3 bases, with 14 bases sitting between them. As DNA, the CDR3 is TGTGCCAGCGGGCTTGAAAGCGGCTACGAGCAGTACTTC. Amino acid sequence: CASGLESGYEQYF.

V is TRBV10-3 and J is TRBJ2-1, with TRBD2 identical over 9 bases. The junction had 9 bases not matched to a gene; V was cut back by 3 bases and J by 0 bases. Germline V CDR1 and CDR2: ENHRY, SYGVKD. The CDR3 is 18 residues long. The CDR3 region is CAISDPRGGLGSYNEQFF. CDR3 coding DNA: TGTGCCATCAGTGATCCGCGGGGGGGATTAGGCTCCTACAATGAGCAGTTCTTC.

V and J are TRBV18 and TRBJ2-7, with 7 bases aligning to TRBD2. This CDR3 is built from 15 residues. J gave up 3 bases and V 2 bases, and 7 bases lay outside the gene matches. Looked up from germline, CDR1 is KGHSH and CDR2 is LQKENI. CDR3 sequence: CASSPFGGTRYEQYF. For the CDR3, the DNA is TGTGCCAGCTCACCATTCGGGGGGACTCGCTACGAGCAGTACTTC. The variable domain in full, with the rest retrieved from reference TRBV18 and TRBJ2-7, is NAGVMQNPRHLVRRRGQEARLRCSPMKGHSHVYWYRQLPEEGLKFMVYLQKENIIDESGMPKERFSAEFPKEGPSILRIQQVVRGDSAAYFCASSPFGGTRYEQYFGPGTRLTVT.

This rearrangement joins TRBV5-4 to TRBJ2-5, with a possible D match to TRBD1 (6 bases). This CDR3 is 16 amino acids long. The germline V and J ends were trimmed by 4 bases and 2 bases, with 18 bases remaining between them. The germline CDR1 and CDR2 sequences are SGHNT and YYREEE (reference sequence). CDR3 sequence (DNA): TGTGCCAGCAGCGAAACTGTGACAGGCCCTCAAGAGACCCAGTACTTC. Translated, it gives CASSETVTGPQETQYF.

This clone was found once. This sequence joins TRBV7-2 and TRBJ2-1; 10 bases line up with TRBD2. The CDR3 is 15 residues long. Germline V lookup: CDR1 SGHTA, CDR2 FQGNSA. V lost 3 bases, J lost 7 bases, and 6 bases stayed unmatched. The CDR3, as DNA: TGTGCCAGCAGCTTGGCTAGCGGGAGACGGAATGAGCAGTTCTTC. It is translated as CASSLASGRRNEQFF.

In its sample, this clone was seen once. This rearrangement joins TRBV2 to TRBJ2-7, with 8 nucleotides matching TRBD1. Trimming at V came to 6 bases and at J to 5 bases, leaving 6 bases not matched to a gene. The CDR3 has 13 amino acids. Germline lookup yields CDR1 SNHLY and CDR2 FYNNEI. The CDR3 DNA is TGTGCCAGCAGCCTACAGGGGGATCACGAGCAGTACTTC. It encodes CASSLQGDHEQYF.

The V and J genes are TRBV28 and TRBJ1-1; unclear D gene. This CDR3 contains 12 residues. The V gene lost 3 bases and the J gene lost 6 bases, with 8 bases spanning the gap. CDR1 and CDR2 from the germline V gene are MDHEN and SYDVKM. In nucleotides, the CDR3 is TGTGCCAGCAGTTTCAGTATCGCTGAAGCTTTCTTT. Its protein product is CASSFSIAEAFF.

The chain carries TRBV19 and TRBJ2-1; TRBD2 matches at 11 bases. Germline V gene sequence: CDR1 LNHDA, CDR2 SQIVND (reference sequence). V shed 7 bases, J shed 0 bases, and the junction held 8 bases outside the gene matches. This CDR3 spans 17 amino acids. As DNA, the CDR3 is TGTGCCAGTATAGCGGGAGGGGCAGGTTCCTCCTACAATGAGCAGTTCTTC. Its translation: CASIAGGAGSSYNEQFF.

The rearrangement joins TRBV19 to TRBJ2-1; 10 bases align to TRBD2. V gave up 1 base and J gave up 6 bases; unmatched junction bases: 3. The CDR3 consists of 15 residues. In germline, CDR1 is LNHDA, CDR2 SQIVND (reference sequence). CDR3 nucleotides: TGTGCCAGTAGTATAGGTAGCGGGAGGATCAATGAGCAGTTCTTC. Residues: CASSIGSGRINEQFF.